This TCR beta chain was sequenced during a study of radiation and T cells in renal cell carcinoma. Some clones are missing from TCRdb's copy, which holds only in-frame ones; the method was immunoSEQ multiplex PCR. The sample gives 50,000 to 70,000 clones, approximately 80% of which show up once; over 5.5% is in the top ten. Sample time point: blood 4 weeks post-SBRT, at nephrectomy. The treatment here: 15 Gy SBRT to primary tumor, nephrectomy 4 weeks later. This CDR3 is built from 15 residues. Deletions cut 6 bases from V and 1 base from J, with 13 bases between. CDR1 is SGDLS and CDR2 is YYNGEE in the germline V gene.

The sequenced sample was blood, obtained from a patient whose treatment included radiotherapy and nephrectomy. This clonotype was obtained from a man aged 60 to 75 with renal cell carcinoma. The chain uses TRBV9 and TRBJ2-2, with D possibly TRBD2 on 5 matching bases. This CDR3 is CASNAGDGNTGELFF. In DNA form, the CDR3 reads TGTGCCAGCAACGCCGGGGATGGGAACACCGGGGAGCTGTTTTTT.